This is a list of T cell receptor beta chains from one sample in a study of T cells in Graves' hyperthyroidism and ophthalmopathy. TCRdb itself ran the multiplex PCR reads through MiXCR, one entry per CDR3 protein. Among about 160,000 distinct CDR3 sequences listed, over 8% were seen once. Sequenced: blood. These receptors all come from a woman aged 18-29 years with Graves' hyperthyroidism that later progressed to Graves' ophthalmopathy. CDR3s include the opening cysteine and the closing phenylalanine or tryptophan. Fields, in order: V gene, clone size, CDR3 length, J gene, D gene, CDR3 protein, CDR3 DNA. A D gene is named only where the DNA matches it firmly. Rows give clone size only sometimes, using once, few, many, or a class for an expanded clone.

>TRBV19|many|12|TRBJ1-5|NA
CASKSLGQPQHF
TGTGCCAGTAAAAGCTTAGGTCAGCCCCAGCATTTT
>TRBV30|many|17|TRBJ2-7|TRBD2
CAWSVRTSGTVRSEQYF
TGTGCCTGGAGTGTTAGGACTAGCGGAACCGTTCGGAGCGAGCAGTACTTC
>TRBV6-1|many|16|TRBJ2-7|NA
CASKVSSEIGSYEQYF
TGTGCCAGCAAGGTATCGAGTGAAATCGGGTCCTACGAGCAGTACTTC
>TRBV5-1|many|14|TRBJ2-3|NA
CASSRGDNTDTQYF
TGCGCCAGCAGCCGAGGGGATAACACAGATACGCAGTATTTT
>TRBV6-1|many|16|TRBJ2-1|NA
CASRSTGAGIYNEQFF
TGTGCCAGCAGATCAACTGGGGCAGGGATCTACAATGAGCAGTTCTTC
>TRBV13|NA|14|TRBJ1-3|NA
CASSLLGNGNTIYF
TGTGCCAGCAGCTTACTGGGGAATGGAAACACCATATATTTT
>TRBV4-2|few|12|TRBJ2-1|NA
CASSPGRNEQFF
TGTGCCAGCAGCCCCGGGCGCAATGAGCAGTTCTTC
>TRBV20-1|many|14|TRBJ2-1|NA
CSATMGGLVGEQFF
TGCAGTGCTACCATGGGAGGTCTAGTTGGAGAGCAGTTCTTC
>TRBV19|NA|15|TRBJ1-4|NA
CASSKSDLNNEKLFF
TGTGCCAGTAGCAAATCCGACTTGAATAATGAAAAACTGTTTTTT
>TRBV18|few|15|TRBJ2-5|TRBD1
CASSMTGGPQETQYF
TGTGCCAGCTCAATGACAGGGGGGCCTCAGGAGACCCAGTACTTC
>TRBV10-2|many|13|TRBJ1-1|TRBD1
CASRDRAGAEAFF
TGCGCCAGCAGAGACAGGGCTGGCGCTGAAGCTTTCTTT
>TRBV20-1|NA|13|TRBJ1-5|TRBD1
CSATGTGNQPQHF
TGCAGTGCAACCGGGACAGGGAATCAGCCCCAGCATTTT
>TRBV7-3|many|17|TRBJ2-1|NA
CASSLSGTPGAYNEQFF
TGTGCCAGCAGCTTATCTGGGACCCCCGGGGCCTACAATGAGCAGTTCTTC
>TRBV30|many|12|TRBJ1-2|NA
CAWTLGAYGYTF
TGTGCCTGGACATTGGGGGCTTATGGCTACACCTTC
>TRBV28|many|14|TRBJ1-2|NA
CASSLPRGYYGYTF
TGTGCCAGCAGCCTCCCGCGGGGATACTATGGCTACACCTTC
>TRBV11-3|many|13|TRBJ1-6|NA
CASSKLSNSPLHF
TGTGCCAGCAGCAAACTGAGTAATTCACCCCTCCACTTT
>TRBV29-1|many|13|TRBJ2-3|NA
CSVETGVTDTQYF
TGCAGCGTTGAGACCGGTGTCACAGATACGCAGTATTTT
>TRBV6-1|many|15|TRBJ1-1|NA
CASNGLGGRNTEAFF
TGTGCCAGCAACGGGCTAGGGGGGCGGAACACTGAAGCTTTCTTT
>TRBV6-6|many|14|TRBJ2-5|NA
CASSYGSPQETQYF
TGTGCCAGCAGTTACGGCAGCCCCCAAGAGACCCAGTACTTC
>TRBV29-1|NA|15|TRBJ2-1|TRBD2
CSVVPRTSAYNEQFF
TGCAGCGTTGTACCCCGGACTAGCGCATACAATGAGCAGTTCTTC
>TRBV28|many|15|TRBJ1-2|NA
CASSLRQTPSYGYTF
TGTGCCAGCAGTTTACGTCAGACTCCCTCGTATGGCTACACCTTC
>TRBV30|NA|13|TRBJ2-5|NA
CAWSVGSSGTQYF
TGTGCCTGGAGTGTAGGATCTTCGGGGACCCAGTACTTC
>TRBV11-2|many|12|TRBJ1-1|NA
CASSRIRVEAFF
TGTGCCAGCAGCCGAATCCGGGTAGAGGCTTTCTTT
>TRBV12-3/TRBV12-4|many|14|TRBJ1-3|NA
CASSIGVSRNTIYF
TGTGCCAGCAGCATAGGGGTCAGCCGAAACACCATATATTTT
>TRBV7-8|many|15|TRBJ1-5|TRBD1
CASSLRDRSNQPQHF
TGTGCCAGCAGCCTAAGGGACAGATCCAATCAGCCCCAGCATTTT
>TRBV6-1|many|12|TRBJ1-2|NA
CASRSSNYGYTF
TGTGCCAGCAGGTCCAGCAACTATGGCTACACCTTC
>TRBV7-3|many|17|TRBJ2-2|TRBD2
CASSLAPGLANTGELFF
TGTGCCAGCAGCTTGGCACCGGGACTAGCCAACACCGGGGAGCTGTTTTTT
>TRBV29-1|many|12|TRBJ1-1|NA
CSVGGQNTEAFF
TGCAGCGTGGGGGGACAGAACACTGAAGCTTTCTTT
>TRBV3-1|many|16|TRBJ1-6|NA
CASSQGRAGLSSPLHF
TGTGCCAGCAGCCAAGGCCGGGCTGGGTTGAGTTCACCCCTCCACTTT
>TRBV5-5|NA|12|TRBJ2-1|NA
CASSFTLNEQFF
TGTGCCAGCAGCTTTACATTGAATGAGCAGTTCTTC
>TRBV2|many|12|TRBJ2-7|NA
CASMFSGYEQYF
TGTGCCAGCATGTTTAGCGGATACGAGCAGTACTTC
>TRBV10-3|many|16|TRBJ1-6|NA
CAISEVGGRILSPLHF
TGTGCCATCAGTGAGGTTGGGGGACGGATTCTTTCACCCCTCCACTTT
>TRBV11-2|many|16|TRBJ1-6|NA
CASSLGRETYNSPLHF
TGTGCCAGCAGCTTAGGCAGGGAGACTTATAATTCACCCCTCCACTTT
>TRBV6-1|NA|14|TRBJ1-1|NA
CASRPNRVNTEAFF
TGTGCCAGCAGACCCAACAGGGTGAACACTGAAGCTTTCTTT
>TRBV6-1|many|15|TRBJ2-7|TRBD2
CASSLRGDGSYEQYF
TGTGCCAGCAGTCTCCGGGGGGACGGATCCTACGAGCAGTACTTC
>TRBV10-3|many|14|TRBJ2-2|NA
CAISESRGSGELFF
TGTGCCATCAGTGAGTCAAGGGGATCCGGGGAGCTGTTTTTT
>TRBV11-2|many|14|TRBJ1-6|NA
CASSRQPYNSPLHF
TGTGCCAGCAGCAGACAGCCTTATAATTCACCCCTCCACTTT
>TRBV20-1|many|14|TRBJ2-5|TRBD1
CSARENRGRETQYF
TGCAGTGCTAGAGAGAACAGGGGGAGAGAGACCCAGTACTTC
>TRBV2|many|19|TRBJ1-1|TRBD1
CASSDWERGRGRLTTEAFF
TGTGCCAGCAGTGATTGGGAAAGGGGGCGAGGAAGGTTAACGACTGAAGCTTTCTTT
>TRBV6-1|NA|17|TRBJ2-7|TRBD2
CASSPLKTSGFSYEQYF
TGTGCCAGCAGTCCCTTAAAGACTAGCGGGTTCTCCTACGAGCAGTACTTC